This T cell receptor beta chain was observed in a study of early T cells in non-severe SARS-CoV-2 infection. As part of library construction, unique molecular identifiers were attached to individual cDNA molecules. Each CDR3 protein gets one entry after TCRdb re-called the 5' RACE reads with MiXCR. Among 97,000 or so distinct CDR3 sequences, roughly 9.6% were seen once, and the ten largest hold approximately 4.5%. This clonotype has ten or more counts. The TCR sequence derives from an adult who was a healthcare worker with PCR-confirmed SARS-CoV-2 infection or an uninfected control (not recorded which). This specimen consisted of whole blood, obtained at baseline.

The CDR3 region is CASTPQGGEQYF. The DNA for the CDR3 is TGTGCCAGCACCCCCCAGGGGGGGGAGCAGTACTTC. The V gene is TRBV2, the J gene TRBJ2-7; D might be TRBD1 or TRBD2, each matching 7 bases. Germline values: CDR1 SNHLY, CDR2 FYNNEI. The CDR3 consists of 12 residues. The V and J ends lost 7 bases and 7 bases respectively, with 14 bases between them.